The next 7 T cell receptor beta chains were all read from a single sample in a study of T cells in Graves' hyperthyroidism and ophthalmopathy. Authors of the study amplified TCR beta CDR3 regions from RNA transcripts. The HTBI set primed first-round TCR CDR3 RT-PCR. TCRdb redid the calling of the multiplex PCR reads with MiXCR, one entry per CDR3 protein. In the table there are a few hundred thousand distinct CDR3 sequences, 16% of which are singletons. Sequencing was performed on blood. These TCRs come from a woman aged 40 to 50 with Graves' ophthalmopathy.

The chain is built from TRBV7-9 and TRBJ2-5; D gene uncertain. V was pared by 5 bases and J by 0 bases, with 7 bases between. Per germline, CDR1 SEHNR and CDR2 FQNEAQ (reference sequence). The CDR3 loop spans 13 amino acids. The CDR3: CASSPIDQETQYF. In DNA, the CDR3 is TGTGCCAGCAGCCCAATCGACCAAGAGACCCAGTACTTC. The whole variable domain, remainder taken from reference TRBV7-9 and TRBJ2-5, is DTGVSQNPRHKITKRGQNVTFRCDPISEHNRLYWYRQTLGQGPEFLTYFQNEAQLEKSRLLSDRFSAERPKGSFSTLEIQRTEQGDSAMYLCASSPIDQETQYFGPGTRLLVL.

This clonotype was detected ten times or more. V is TRBV3-1 and J is TRBJ2-3; 10 bases fit TRBD1. V dropped 5 bases and J dropped 4; count of bases not matched to a gene: 9. Germline lookup yields CDR1 LGHDT and CDR2 YNNKEL (reference sequence). The length of the CDR3 is 16 residues. The CDR3 DNA reads as TGTGCCAGCAGCGCCCACCGGGACAGGGGCGCAGATACGCAGTATTTT. Translated: CASSAHRDRGADTQYF.

The chain is built from TRBV7-9 and TRBJ2-7; D may match TRBD1 or TRBD2 (5 bases each). V was clipped by 6 bases and J by 3 bases, with 12 bases between them. CDR1 is SEHNR and CDR2 is FQNEAQ in the germline V gene (reference sequence). This CDR3 has 13 amino acids. CDR3 protein: CASSRDPVYEQYF. CDR3 coding DNA: TGTGCCAGCAGTCGGGACCCAGTCTACGAGCAGTACTTC. The whole variable domain, remainder taken from reference TRBV7-9 and TRBJ2-7, is DTGVSQNPRHKITKRGQNVTFRCDPISEHNRLYWYRQTLGQGPEFLTYFQNEAQLEKSRLLSDRFSAERPKGSFSTLEIQRTEQGDSAMYLCASSRDPVYEQYFGPGTRLTVT.

The genes are TRBV7-2 and TRBJ2-7, with 9 bases aligning to TRBD1. The CDR3 length is 16 residues. With 5 bases clipped from V and 7 bases from J, the junction kept 15 bases outside the gene matches. Germline CDR1 is SGHTA and CDR2 is FQGNSA. CDR3 sequence (DNA): TGTGCCAGCAGCCCGGGGGGACAGGGATCCGCAGGGGAGCAGTACTTC. Amino acid sequence: CASSPGGQGSAGEQYF. The variable domain in full, completed from reference TRBV7-2 and TRBJ2-7, reads GAGVSQSPSNKVTEKGKDVELRCDPISGHTALYWYRQSLGQGLEFLIYFQGNSAPDKSGLPSDRFSAERTGGSVSTLTIQRTQQEDSAVYLCASSPGGQGSAGEQYFGPGTRLTVT.

This clonotype has a handful of counts. The J gene is TRBJ2-1, the V gene TRBV7-9, with 9 bases that match TRBD2. V was clipped by 1 base and J by 7 bases; unmatched bases: 5. The CDR3 has 15 residues. Looked up from germline, CDR1 is SEHNR and CDR2 is FQNEAQ (reference sequence). The CDR3 loop reads CASSLVGGGANEQFF. The DNA for the CDR3 is TGTGCCAGCAGCTTAGTAGGCGGGGGGGCTAATGAGCAGTTCTTC.

The chain links TRBV30 to TRBJ2-1, with D possibly TRBD2 on 5 matching bases. Germline-derived CDR1 and CDR2 are GTSNPN and SVGIG (reference sequence). The V and J ends lost 3 bases and 5 bases respectively, with 14 bases between them. The CDR3 has 14 residues. CDR3 coding DNA: TGTGCCTGGAGCCGAGAGGGCGCCAACAATGAGCAGTTCTTC. This translates into CAWSREGANNEQFF.

In its sample, this clonotype was seen many times. The rearrangement joins TRBV12-3 or TRBV12-4 to TRBJ2-7, with a weak D call TRBD1 (6 bases). The CDR3 is 13 residues long. V dropped 4 bases and J dropped 6 bases, with 13 bases sitting between them. This CDR3 is CASSSHRVAEQYF. The CDR3 coding sequence is TGTGCCAGCAGTTCCCACAGGGTGGCCGAGCAGTACTTC.